Listed below are T cell receptor beta chains from one sample, sequenced in a study of T cell responses to AZD1222 COVID-19 vaccine. Here immunoSEQ multiplex PCR was the method, and the copy in TCRdb shows in-frame clones only, minus some. The sample consists of 150,000 or so clones, about 88% of them appearing once. Sequenced material: peripheral blood, taken on day 0 of AZD1222 vaccination. The receptors here all came from an adult in good health. The CDR3 runs from the conserved cysteine through the conserved F or W. The D gene is left open where the match is weak. Clone size appears in some rows only: once, few, many, or a class for an expanded clone.

size	V	D	J	CDR3	DNA
-	TRBV7-2	-	TRBJ2-3	CASSLAQSTDTQYF	TGTGCCAGCAGCTTAGCGCAGAGCACAGATACGCAGTATTTT
-	TRBV6-2/TRBV6-3	-	TRBJ2-1	CASSHSRGSSYNEQFF	TGTGCCAGCAGTCACTCCCGAGGAAGCTCCTACAATGAGCAGTTCTTC
-	TRBV10-3	TRBD2	TRBJ2-1	CATSPGLAVSYNEQFF	TGTGCCACAAGCCCGGGACTAGCAGTCTCCTACAATGAGCAGTTCTTC
-	TRBV3-1/TRBV3-2	TRBD2	TRBJ2-3	CASSQDYPALAEDTQYF	TGTGCCAGCAGCCAAGATTACCCGGCCCTAGCGGAGGATACGCAGTATTTT
-	TRBV28	TRBD1	TRBJ1-5	CASSYRPGGRSNQPQHF	TGTGCCAGCAGTTACAGACCAGGGGGCAGGAGCAATCAGCCCCAGCATTTT
-	TRBV28	TRBD1	TRBJ1-5	CASDYPGGSQHF	TGTGCCAGCGATTACCCAGGGGGGTCCCAGCATTTT
-	TRBV2	-	TRBJ1-2	CASNWGQGLNYGYTF	TGTGCCAGCAACTGGGGACAAGGACTTAACTATGGCTACACCTTC
-	TRBV5-1	-	TRBJ1-1	CASSLRGDTEAFF	TGCGCCAGCAGCTTACGGGGGGACACTGAAGCTTTCTTT
-	TRBV5-8	-	TRBJ1-5	CASSRGRYSNQPQHF	TGTGCCAGCAGCCGGGGGCGGTATAGCAATCAGCCCCAGCATTTT
-	TRBV28	-	TRBJ2-7	CASSSGPTVGYF	TGTGCCAGCAGTTCCGGACCTACTGTGGGGTACTTC
-	TRBV21-1	-	TRBJ1-1	CASSKSGLNTEAFF	TGTGCCAGCAGCAAAAGCGGTCTGAACACTGAAGCTTTCTTT
-	TRBV27	TRBD1	TRBJ2-6	CASKEVGQGVSGANVLTF	TGTGCCAGCAAGGAGGTGGGACAGGGGGTCTCTGGGGCCAACGTCCTGACTTTC
once	TRBV5-4	-	TRBJ2-1	CASMRTPEGWNEQFF	TGTGCCAGCATGAGAACGCCCGAGGGGTGGAATGAGCAGTTCTTC
-	TRBV27	-	TRBJ1-1	CASRRTGNTEAFF	TGTGCCAGCAGACGAACAGGGAACACTGAAGCTTTCTTT
-	TRBV24-1	TRBD2	TRBJ2-5	CATSDLGGRETRETQYF	TGTGCCACCAGTGATTTAGGTGGGCGGGAGACACGGGAGACCCAGTACTTC
-	TRBV5-1	TRBD2	TRBJ2-2	CASSPHGGGDTGELFF	TGCGCCAGCAGCCCTCATGGGGGAGGGGACACCGGGGAGCTGTTTTTT
-	TRBV5-5	TRBD1	TRBJ1-2	CASSSKGQGAIHGYTF	TGTGCCAGCAGCTCGAAGGGACAGGGGGCGATCCATGGCTACACCTTC
-	TRBV6-2/TRBV6-3	-	TRBJ2-7	CASSYMTGYEQYF	TGTGCCAGCAGTTACATGACAGGCTACGAGCAGTACTTC
-	TRBV7-9	-	TRBJ1-5	CASSLGGASLQPQHF	TGTGCCAGCAGCTTGGGGGGCGCGAGCTTGCAGCCCCAGCATTTT
-	TRBV15	-	TRBJ1-1	CATSRDGLNTEAFF	TGTGCCACCAGCAGGGACGGGTTGAACACTGAAGCTTTCTTT
-	TRBV28	-	TRBJ2-7	CASSSPAQPQYF	TGTGCCAGCAGTTCCCCGGCACAGCCACAGTACTTC
-	TRBV10-2	-	TRBJ1-2	CASSGSVYGYTF	TGCGCCAGCAGTGGGTCAGTCTATGGCTACACCTTC
-	TRBV5-6	-	TRBJ2-1	CASSAQRYNEQFF	TGTGCCAGCTCAGCCCAACGATACAATGAGCAGTTCTTC
once	TRBV11-1	TRBD1	TRBJ1-1	CASSYNRDRGNTEAFF	TGTGCCAGCAGCTATAACCGGGACAGGGGGAACACTGAAGCTTTCTTT
-	TRBV19	-	TRBJ1-2	CASSTPLRPGRDSYGGYTF	TGTGCCAGTAGTACCCCTCTTCGACCTGGACGGGACTCATACGGGGGCTACACCTTC
-	TRBV5-5	TRBD1	TRBJ2-5	CASRQGYVETQYF	TGTGCCAGTCGACAGGGGTACGTAGAGACCCAGTACTTC
-	TRBV3-1/TRBV3-2	-	TRBJ2-2	CASSQAGNTGELFF	TGTGCCAGCAGCCAAGCGGGTAACACCGGGGAGCTGTTTTTT
-	TRBV20-1	-	TRBJ2-1	CSGGSLVEQFF	TGCAGTGGTGGTAGCTTGGTTGAGCAGTTCTTC
-	TRBV11-2	TRBD2	TRBJ2-3	CASSPRAGVVDTQYF	TGTGCCAGCAGCCCCCGCGCGGGAGTGGTAGATACGCAGTATTTT
-	TRBV18	TRBD2	TRBJ2-3	CASSLRATSGSTDTQYF	TGTGCCAGCTCCCTCAGGGCCACTAGCGGCAGCACAGATACGCAGTATTTT
-	TRBV28	-	TRBJ1-4	CASSSPGGATNEKLFF	TGTGCCAGCAGTTCCCCCGGCGGGGCCACTAATGAAAAACTGTTTTTT
-	TRBV15	-	TRBJ1-5	CATSREGGRNNQPQHF	TGTGCCACCAGCAGAGAGGGGGGACGGAACAATCAGCCCCAGCATTTT
-	TRBV7-9	-	TRBJ2-5	CASSFRETQYF	TGTGCCAGCAGCTTCCGCGAGACCCAGTACTTC
-	TRBV5-1	-	TRBJ1-2	CASSLSQDPSYGYTF	TGCGCCAGCAGCTTGTCACAGGATCCCTCCTATGGCTACACCTTC
-	TRBV6-5	TRBD2	TRBJ2-1	CASRQREWNYNEQFF	TGTGCCAGCAGGCAGCGGGAGTGGAACTACAATGAGCAGTTCTTC
-	TRBV18	-	TRBJ2-7	CASSEGQDYYEQYF	TGTGCCAGCTCAGAGGGGCAGGACTACTACGAGCAGTACTTC
-	TRBV20-1	-	TRBJ2-7	CSARPIREQYF	TGCAGTGCTAGACCTATCCGCGAGCAGTACTTC